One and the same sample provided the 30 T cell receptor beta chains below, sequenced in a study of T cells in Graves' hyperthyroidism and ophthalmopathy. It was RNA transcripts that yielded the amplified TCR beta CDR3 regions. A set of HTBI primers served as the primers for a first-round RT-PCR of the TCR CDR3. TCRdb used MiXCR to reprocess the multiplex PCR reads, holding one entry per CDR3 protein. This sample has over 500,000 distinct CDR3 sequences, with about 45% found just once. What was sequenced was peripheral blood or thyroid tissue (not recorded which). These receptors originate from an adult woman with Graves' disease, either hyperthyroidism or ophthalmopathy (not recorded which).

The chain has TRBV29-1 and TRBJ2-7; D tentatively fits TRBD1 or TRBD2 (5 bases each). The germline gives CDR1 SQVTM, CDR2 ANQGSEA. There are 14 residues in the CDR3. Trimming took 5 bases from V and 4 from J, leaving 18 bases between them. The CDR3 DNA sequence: TGCAGCGTTACAACCGGGACCGCGCTGTACGAGCAGTACTTC. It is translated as CSVTTGTALYEQYF.

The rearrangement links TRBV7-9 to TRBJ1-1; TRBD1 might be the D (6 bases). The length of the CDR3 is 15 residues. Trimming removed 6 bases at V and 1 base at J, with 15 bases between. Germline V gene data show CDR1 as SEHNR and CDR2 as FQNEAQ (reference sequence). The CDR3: CASSSPPGQNTEAFF. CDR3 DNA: TGTGCCAGCAGTTCGCCCCCGGGACAGAACACTGAAGCTTTCTTT.

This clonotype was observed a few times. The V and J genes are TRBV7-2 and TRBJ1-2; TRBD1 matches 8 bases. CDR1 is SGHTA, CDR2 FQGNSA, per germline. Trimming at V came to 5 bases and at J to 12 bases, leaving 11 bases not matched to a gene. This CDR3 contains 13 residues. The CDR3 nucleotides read TGTGCCAGCAGCACCCGGACAGGGTCCGGAAACACCTTC. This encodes CASSTRTGSGNTF.

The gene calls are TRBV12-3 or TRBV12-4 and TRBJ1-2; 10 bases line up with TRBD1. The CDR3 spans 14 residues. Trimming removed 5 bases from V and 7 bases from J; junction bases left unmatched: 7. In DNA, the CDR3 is TGTGCCAGCAGTAAGGGACAGGGGCTGGTTGGCTACACCTTC. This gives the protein CASSKGQGLVGYTF.

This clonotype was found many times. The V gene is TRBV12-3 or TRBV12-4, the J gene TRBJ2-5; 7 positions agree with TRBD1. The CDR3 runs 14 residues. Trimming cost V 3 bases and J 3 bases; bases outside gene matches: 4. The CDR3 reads CASSFHTGEETQYF. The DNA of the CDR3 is TGTGCCAGCAGTTTTCATACAGGGGAAGAGACCCAGTACTTC.

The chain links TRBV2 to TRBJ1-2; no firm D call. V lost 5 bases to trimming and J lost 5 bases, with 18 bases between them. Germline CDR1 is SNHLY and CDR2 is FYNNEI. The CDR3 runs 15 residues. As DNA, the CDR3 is TGTGCCAGCAGTATCTCACGGGCCCCGGAGTATGGCTACACCTTC. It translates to CASSISRAPEYGYTF.

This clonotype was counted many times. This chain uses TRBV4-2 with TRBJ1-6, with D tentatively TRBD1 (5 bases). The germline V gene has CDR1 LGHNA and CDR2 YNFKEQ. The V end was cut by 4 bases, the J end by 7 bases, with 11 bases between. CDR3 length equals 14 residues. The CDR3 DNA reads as TGTGCCAGCAGCCGGGAGGGGTTCAATTCACCCCTCCACTTT. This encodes CASSREGFNSPLHF.

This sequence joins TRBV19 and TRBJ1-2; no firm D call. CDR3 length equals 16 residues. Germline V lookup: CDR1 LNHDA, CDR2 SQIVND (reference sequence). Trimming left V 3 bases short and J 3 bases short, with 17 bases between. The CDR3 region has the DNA TGTGCCAGTAGTATTACGTCCAGCTTGACCTACTATGGCTACACCTTC. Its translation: CASSITSSLTYYGYTF.

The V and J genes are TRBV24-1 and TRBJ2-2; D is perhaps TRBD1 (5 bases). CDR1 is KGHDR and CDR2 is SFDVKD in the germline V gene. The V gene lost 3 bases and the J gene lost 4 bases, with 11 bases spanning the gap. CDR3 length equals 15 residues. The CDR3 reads CATSDLGEGTGELFF. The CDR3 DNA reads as TGTGCCACCAGTGATCTAGGGGAAGGCACCGGGGAGCTGTTTTTT.

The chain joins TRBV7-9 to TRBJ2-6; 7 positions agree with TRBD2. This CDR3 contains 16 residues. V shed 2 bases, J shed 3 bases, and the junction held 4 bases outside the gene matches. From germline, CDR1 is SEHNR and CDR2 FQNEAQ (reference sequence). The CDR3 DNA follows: TGTGCCAGCAGCTTACTACGCGGGAGTGGGGCCAACGTCCTGACTTTC. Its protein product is CASSLLRGSGANVLTF.

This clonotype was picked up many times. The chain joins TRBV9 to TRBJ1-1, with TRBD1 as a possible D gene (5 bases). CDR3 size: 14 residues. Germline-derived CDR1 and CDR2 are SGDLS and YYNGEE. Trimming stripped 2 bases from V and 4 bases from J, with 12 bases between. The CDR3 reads CASSVGGQGTEAFF. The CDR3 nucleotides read TGTGCCAGCAGCGTCGGGGGTCAGGGCACTGAAGCTTTCTTT.

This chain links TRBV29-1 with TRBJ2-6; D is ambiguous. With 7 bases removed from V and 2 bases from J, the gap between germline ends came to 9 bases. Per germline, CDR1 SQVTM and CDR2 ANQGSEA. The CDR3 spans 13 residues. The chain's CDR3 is CSAPEPGANVLTF. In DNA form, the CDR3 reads TGCAGCGCCCCGGAGCCTGGGGCCAACGTCCTGACTTTC.

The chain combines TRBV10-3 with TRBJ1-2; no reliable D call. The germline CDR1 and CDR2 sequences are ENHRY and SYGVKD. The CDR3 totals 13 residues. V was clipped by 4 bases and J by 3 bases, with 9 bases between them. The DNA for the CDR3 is TGTGCCATCAGTGCGGAGGGCGACTATGGCTACACCTTC. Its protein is CAISAEGDYGYTF.

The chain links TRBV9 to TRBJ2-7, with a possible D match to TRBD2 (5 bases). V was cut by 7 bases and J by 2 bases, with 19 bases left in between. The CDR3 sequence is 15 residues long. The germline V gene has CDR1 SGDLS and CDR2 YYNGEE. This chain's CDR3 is CASLAFPGGAYEQYF. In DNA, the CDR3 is TGTGCCAGCTTAGCGTTTCCGGGTGGGGCCTACGAGCAGTACTTC.

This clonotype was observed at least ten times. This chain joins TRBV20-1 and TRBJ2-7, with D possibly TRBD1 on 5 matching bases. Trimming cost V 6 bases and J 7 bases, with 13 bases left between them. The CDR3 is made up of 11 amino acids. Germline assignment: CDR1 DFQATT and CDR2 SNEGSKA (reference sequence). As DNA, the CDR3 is TGCAGTGCCAGGACAAAAGCAGAGCAGTACTTC. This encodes CSARTKAEQYF.

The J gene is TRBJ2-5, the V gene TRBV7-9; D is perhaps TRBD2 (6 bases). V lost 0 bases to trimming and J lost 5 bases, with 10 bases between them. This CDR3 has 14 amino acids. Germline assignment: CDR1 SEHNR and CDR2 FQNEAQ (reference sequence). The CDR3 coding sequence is TGTGCCAGCAGCTTAGCGGGGGGTTATGAGACCCAGTACTTC. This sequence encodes CASSLAGGYETQYF.

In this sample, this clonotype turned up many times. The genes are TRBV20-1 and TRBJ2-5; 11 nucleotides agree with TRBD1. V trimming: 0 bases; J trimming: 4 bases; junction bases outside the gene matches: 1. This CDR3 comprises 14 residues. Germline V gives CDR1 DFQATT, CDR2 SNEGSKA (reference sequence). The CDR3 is CSAREGTGGETQYF. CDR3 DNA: TGCAGTGCTAGAGAGGGGACAGGGGGAGAGACCCAGTACTTC.

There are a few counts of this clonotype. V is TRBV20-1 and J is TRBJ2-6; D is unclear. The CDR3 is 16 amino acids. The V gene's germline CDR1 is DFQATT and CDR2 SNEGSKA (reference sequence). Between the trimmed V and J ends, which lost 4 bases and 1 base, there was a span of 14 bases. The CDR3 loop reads CSANVRRGSGANVLTF. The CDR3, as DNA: TGCAGTGCTAATGTCCGGCGAGGATCTGGGGCCAACGTCCTGACTTTC.

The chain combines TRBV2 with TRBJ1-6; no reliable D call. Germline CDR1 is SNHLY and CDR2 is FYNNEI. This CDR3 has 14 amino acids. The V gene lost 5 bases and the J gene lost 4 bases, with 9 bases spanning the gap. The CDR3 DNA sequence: TGTGCCAGCAGTTCGTTACAGTATAATTCACCCCTCCACTTT. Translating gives CASSSLQYNSPLHF.

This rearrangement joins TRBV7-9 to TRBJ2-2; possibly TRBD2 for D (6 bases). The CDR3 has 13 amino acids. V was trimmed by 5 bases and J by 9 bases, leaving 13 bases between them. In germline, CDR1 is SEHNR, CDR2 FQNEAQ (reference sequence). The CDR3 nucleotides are TGTGCCAGCAGCGCCTGGGGGGAAAGGGAGCTGTTTTTT. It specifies CASSAWGERELFF.

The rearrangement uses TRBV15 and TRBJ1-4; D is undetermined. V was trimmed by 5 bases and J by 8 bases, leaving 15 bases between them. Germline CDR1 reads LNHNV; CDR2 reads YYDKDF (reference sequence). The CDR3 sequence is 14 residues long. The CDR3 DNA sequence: TGTGCCACCAGCCGGGCCAGAATCCCCGAAAAACTGTTTTTT. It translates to CATSRARIPEKLFF. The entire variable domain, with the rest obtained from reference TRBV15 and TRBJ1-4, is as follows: DAMVIQNPRYQVTQFGKPVTLSCSQTLNHNVMYWYQQKSSQAPKLLFHYYDKDFNNEADTPDNFQSRRPNTSFCFLDIRSPGLGDTAMYLCATSRARIPEKLFFGSGTQLSVL.

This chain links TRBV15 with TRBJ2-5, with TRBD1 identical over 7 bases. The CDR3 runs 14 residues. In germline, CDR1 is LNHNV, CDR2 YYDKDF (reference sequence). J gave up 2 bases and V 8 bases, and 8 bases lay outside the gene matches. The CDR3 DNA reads TGTGCCACCGGAACAGGGACAGTACAAGAGACCCAGTACTTC. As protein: CATGTGTVQETQYF.

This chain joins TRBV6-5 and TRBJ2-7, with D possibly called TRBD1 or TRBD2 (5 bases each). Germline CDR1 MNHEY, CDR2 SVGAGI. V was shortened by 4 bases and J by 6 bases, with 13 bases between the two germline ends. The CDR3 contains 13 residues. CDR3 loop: CASSLVGPCEQYF. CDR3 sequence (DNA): TGTGCCAGCAGTTTAGTGGGACCCTGCGAGCAGTACTTC.

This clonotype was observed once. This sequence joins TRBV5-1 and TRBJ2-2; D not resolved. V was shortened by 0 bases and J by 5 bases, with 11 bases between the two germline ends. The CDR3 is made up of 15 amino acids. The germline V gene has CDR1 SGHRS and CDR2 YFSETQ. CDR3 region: CASSLGGSQTGELFF. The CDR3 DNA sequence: TGCGCCAGCAGCTTGGGTGGCAGTCAGACCGGGGAGCTGTTTTTT. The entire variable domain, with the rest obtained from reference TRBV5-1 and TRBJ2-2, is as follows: KAGVTQTPRYLIKTRGQQVTLSCSPISGHRSVSWYQQTPGQGLQFLFEYFSETQRNKGNFPGRFSGRQFSNSRSEMNVSTLELGDSALYLCASSLGGSQTGELFFGEGSRLTVL.

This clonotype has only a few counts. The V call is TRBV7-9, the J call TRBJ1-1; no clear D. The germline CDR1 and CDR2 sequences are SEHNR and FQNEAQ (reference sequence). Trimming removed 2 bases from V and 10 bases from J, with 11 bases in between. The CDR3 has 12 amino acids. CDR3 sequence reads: CASSLRQTIAFF. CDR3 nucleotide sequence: TGTGCCAGCAGCTTAAGGCAGACGATAGCTTTCTTT.

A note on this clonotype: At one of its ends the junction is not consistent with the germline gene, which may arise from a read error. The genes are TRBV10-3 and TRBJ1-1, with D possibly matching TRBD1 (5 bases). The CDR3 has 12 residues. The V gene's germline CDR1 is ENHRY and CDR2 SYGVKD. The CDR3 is CAIGESRQEAFF. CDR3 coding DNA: TGTGCCATCGGTGAGTCTCGACAGGAAGCTTTCTTT.

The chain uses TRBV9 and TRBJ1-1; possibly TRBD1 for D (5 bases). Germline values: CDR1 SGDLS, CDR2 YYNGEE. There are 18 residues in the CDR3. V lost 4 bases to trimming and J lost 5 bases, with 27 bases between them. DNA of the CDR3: TGTGCCAGCAGCACCCACACCGGGGACGGATGGGCCACAACTGAAGCTTTCTTT. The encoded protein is CASSTHTGDGWATTEAFF. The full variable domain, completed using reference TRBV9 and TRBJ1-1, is DSGVTQTPKHLITATGQRVTLRCSPRSGDLSVYWYQQSLDQGLQFLIQYYNGEERAKGNILERFSAQQFPDLHSELNLSSLELGDSALYFCASSTHTGDGWATTEAFFGQGTRLTVV.

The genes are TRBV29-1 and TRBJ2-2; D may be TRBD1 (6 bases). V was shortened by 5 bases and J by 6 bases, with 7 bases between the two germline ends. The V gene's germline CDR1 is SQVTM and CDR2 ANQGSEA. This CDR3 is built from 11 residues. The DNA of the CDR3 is TGCAGCGTTCGGACAGCCGGGGAGCTGTTTTTT. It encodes CSVRTAGELFF.

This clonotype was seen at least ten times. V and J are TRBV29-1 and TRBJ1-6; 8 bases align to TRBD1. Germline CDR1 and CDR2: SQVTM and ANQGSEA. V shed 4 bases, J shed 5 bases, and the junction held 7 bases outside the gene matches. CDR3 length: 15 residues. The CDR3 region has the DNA TGCAGCGTTGCAACCGGGACAGGCAATAATTCACCCCTCCACTTT. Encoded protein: CSVATGTGNNSPLHF.

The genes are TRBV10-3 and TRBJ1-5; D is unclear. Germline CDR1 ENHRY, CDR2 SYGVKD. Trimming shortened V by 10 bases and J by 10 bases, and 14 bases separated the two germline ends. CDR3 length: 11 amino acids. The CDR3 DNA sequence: TGTGCCACCCTGGGAATAGGTCCCCAGCATTTT. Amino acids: CATLGIGPQHF.